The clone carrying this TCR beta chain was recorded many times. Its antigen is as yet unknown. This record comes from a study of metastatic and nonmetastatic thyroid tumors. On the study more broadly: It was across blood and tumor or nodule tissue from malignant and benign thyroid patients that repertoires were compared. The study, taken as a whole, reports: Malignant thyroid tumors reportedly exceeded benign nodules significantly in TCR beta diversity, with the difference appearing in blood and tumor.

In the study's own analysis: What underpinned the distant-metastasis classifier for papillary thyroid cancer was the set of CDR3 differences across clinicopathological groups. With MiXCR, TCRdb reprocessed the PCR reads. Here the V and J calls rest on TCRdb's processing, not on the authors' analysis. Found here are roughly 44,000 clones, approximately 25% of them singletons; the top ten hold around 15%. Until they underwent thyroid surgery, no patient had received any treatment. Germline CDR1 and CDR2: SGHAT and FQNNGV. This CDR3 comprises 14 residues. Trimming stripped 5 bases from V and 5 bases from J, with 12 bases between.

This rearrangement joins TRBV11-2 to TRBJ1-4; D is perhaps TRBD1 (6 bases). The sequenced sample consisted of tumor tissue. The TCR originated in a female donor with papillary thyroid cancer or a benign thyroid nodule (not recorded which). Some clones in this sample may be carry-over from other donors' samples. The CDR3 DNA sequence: TGTGCCAGCAGCAGCGGGACACACAATGAAAAACTGTTTTTT. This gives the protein CASSSGTHNEKLFF.